This record covers a single T cell receptor beta chain. The sample carries other DNA sequences with the same CDR3. Sequencing relied on a cDNA template that was reverse transcribed from extracted RNA. Measured with immunoSEQ multiplex PCR; TCRdb has only the in-frame clones, and not every one. The table includes 100,000 to 150,000 clones, about 46% detected once. From germline, CDR1 is SQVTM and CDR2 ANQGSEA. V was shortened by 4 bases and J by 8 bases, with 8 bases between the two germline ends. There are 10 residues in the CDR3. Sorting of CD4+ and CD8+ T cells was performed on PBMCs. This sample stems from a study of CD8+ T cells in alopecia areata.

This chain links TRBV29-1 with TRBJ1-1, with D unclear. What was sequenced was NKG2D-low CD8+ T cells sorted from blood. This sequence was found in a human donor with alopecia areata. The CDR3 sequence is CSVVGGEAFF. DNA of the CDR3: TGCAGCGTTGTTGGAGGGGAAGCTTTCTTT. Together with reference TRBV29-1 and TRBJ1-1, the CDR3 gives the full variable domain: SAVISQKPSRDICQRGTSLTIQCQVDSQVTMMFWYRQQPGQSLTLIATANQGSEATYESGFVIDKFPISRPNLTFSTLTVSNMSPEDSSIYLCSVVGGEAFFGQGTRLTVV.